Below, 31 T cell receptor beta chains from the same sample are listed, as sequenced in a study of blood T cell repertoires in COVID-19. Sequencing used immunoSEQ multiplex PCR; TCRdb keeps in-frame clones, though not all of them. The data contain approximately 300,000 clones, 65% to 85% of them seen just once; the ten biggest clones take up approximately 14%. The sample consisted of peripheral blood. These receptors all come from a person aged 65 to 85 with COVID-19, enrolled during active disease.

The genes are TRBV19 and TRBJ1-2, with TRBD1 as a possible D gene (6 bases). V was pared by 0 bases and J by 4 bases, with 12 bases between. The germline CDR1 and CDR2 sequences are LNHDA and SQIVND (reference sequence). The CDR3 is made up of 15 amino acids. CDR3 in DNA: TGTGCCAGTAGTATAGAACGCCGAGGGGGCTATGGCTACACCTTC. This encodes CASSIERRGGYGYTF.

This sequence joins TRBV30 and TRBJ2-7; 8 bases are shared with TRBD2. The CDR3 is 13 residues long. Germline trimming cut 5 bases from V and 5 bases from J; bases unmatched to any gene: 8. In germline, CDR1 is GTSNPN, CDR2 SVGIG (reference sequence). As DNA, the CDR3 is TGTGCCTGGGGGTCGGGAGGGAGCCACGAGCAGTACTTC. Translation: CAWGSGGSHEQYF.

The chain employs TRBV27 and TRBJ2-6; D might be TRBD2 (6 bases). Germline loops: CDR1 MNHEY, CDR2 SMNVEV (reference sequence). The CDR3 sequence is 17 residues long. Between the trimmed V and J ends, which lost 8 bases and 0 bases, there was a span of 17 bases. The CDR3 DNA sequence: TGTGCCAGCGGACGGGGAGGAAAAAGCTCTGGGGCCAACGTCCTGACTTTC. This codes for CASGRGGKSSGANVLTF.

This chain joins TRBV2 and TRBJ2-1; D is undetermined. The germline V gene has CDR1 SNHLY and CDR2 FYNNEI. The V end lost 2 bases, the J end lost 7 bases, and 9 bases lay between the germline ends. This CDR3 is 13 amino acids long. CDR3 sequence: CASSEPSSNEQFF. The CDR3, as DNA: TGTGCCAGCAGTGAACCTAGTTCTAATGAGCAGTTCTTC.

The CDR3 is CASSLVVGMEGYEQYF. The CDR3 bases are TGTGCCAGCAGCTTAGTGGTCGGGATGGAGGGCTACGAGCAGTACTTC. This chain connects TRBV7-2 to TRBJ2-7; D perhaps matches TRBD2 (6 bases). The V end was cut by 1 base, the J end by 3 bases, with 16 bases between. The length of the CDR3 is 16 residues. Germline V gives CDR1 SGHTA, CDR2 FQGNSA.

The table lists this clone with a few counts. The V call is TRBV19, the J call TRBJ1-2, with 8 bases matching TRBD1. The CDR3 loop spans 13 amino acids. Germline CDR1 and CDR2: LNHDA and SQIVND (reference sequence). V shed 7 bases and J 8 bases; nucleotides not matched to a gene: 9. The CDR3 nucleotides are TGTGCCAGTACTGGACAGGGTGCAAGGGGCTACACCTTC. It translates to CASTGQGARGYTF.

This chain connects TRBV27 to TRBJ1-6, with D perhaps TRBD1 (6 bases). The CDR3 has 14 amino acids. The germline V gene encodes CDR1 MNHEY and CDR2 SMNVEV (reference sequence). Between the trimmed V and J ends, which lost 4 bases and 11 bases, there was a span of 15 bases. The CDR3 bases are TGTGCCAGCAGTTACAGGGAACGATCTGCACCCCTCCACTTT. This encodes CASSYRERSAPLHF.

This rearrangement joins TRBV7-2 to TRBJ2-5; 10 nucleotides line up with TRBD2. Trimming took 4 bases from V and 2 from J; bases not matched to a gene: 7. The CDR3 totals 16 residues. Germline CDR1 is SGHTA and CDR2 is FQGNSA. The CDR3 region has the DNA TGTGCCAGCAGCTCCAGTAGCGGGAGGTCTCAAGAGACCCAGTACTTC. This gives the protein CASSSSSGRSQETQYF.

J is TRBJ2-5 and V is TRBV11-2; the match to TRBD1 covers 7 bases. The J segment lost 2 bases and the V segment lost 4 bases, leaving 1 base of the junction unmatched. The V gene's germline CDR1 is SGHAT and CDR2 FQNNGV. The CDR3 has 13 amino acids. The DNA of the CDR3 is TGTGCCAGCAGCTGGGGACAGCAAGAGACCCAGTACTTC. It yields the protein CASSWGQQETQYF. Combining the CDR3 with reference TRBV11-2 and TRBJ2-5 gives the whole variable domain EAGVAQSPRYKIIEKRQSVAFWCNPISGHATLYWYQQILGQGPKLLIQFQNNGVVDDSQLPKDRFSAERLKGVDSTLKIQPAKLEDSAVYLCASSWGQQETQYFGPGTRLLVL.

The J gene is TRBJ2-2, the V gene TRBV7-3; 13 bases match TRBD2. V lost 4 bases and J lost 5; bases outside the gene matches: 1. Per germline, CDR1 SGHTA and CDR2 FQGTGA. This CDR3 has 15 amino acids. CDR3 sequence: CASSWTSGSTGELFF. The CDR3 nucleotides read TGTGCCAGCAGCTGGACTAGCGGGAGTACCGGGGAGCTGTTTTTT.

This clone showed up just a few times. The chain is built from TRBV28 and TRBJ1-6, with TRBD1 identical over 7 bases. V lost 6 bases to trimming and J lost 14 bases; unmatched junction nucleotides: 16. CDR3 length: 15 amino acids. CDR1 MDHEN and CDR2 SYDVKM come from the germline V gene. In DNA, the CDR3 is TGTGCCAGCAGAGGCGGGACAGCGAAGAGGGGAACCCTCCACTTT. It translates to CASRGGTAKRGTLHF.

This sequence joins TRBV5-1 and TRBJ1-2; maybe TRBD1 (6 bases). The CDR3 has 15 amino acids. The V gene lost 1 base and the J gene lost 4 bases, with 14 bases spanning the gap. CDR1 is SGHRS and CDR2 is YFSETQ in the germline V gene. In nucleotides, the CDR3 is TGCGCCAGCAGCTTGTTGGGGGGGCAGCGCTATGGCTACACCTTC. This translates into CASSLLGGQRYGYTF.

The CDR3 loop is CAMQSGPTGSYNEQFF. In DNA, the CDR3 is TGTGCCATGCAATCGGGACCGACAGGCTCCTACAATGAGCAGTTCTTC. The rearrangement uses TRBV10-3 and TRBJ2-1; D might be TRBD1 (6 bases). The CDR3 extends over 16 amino acids. Trimming shortened V by 9 bases and J by 0 bases, and 18 bases separated the two germline ends. Germline V CDR1 and CDR2: ENHRY, SYGVKD.

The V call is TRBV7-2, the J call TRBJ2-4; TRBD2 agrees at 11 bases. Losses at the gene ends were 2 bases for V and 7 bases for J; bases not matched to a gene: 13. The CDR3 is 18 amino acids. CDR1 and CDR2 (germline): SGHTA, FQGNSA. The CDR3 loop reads CASSLNAPLAGARNIQYF. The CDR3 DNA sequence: TGTGCCAGCAGCTTAAACGCCCCACTAGCGGGAGCACGCAACATTCAGTACTTC. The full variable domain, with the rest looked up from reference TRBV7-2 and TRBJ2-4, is GAGVSQSPSNKVTEKGKDVELRCDPISGHTALYWYRQSLGQGLEFLIYFQGNSAPDKSGLPSDRFSAERTGGSVSTLTIQRTQQEDSAVYLCASSLNAPLAGARNIQYFGAGTRLSVL.

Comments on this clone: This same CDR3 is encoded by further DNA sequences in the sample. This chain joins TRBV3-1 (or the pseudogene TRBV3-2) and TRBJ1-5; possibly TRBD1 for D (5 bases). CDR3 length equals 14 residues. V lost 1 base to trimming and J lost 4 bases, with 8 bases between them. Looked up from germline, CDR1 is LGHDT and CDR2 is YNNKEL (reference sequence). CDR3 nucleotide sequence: TGTGCCAGCAGCCAAGGTCGGGGGAATCAGCCCCAGCATTTT. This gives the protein CASSQGRGNQPQHF.

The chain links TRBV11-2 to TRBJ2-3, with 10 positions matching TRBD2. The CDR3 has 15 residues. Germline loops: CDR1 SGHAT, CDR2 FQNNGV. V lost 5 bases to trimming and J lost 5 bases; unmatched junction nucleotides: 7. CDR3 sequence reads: CASSIGLADRDTQYF. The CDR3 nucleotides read TGTGCCAGCAGCATAGGACTAGCGGATAGAGATACGCAGTATTTT.

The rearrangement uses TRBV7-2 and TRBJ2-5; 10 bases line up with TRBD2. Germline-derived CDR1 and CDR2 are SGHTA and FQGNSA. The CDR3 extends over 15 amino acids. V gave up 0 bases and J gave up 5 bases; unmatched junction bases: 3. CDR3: CASSLAATSGETQYF. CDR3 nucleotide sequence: TGTGCCAGCAGCTTAGCGGCGACTAGCGGGGAGACCCAGTACTTC.

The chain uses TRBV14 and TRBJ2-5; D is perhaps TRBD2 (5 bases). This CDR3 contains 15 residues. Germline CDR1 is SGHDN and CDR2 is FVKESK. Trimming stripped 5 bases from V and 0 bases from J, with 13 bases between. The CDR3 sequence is CASSERTWYQETQYF. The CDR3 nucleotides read TGTGCCAGCAGCGAGCGGACCTGGTACCAAGAGACCCAGTACTTC.

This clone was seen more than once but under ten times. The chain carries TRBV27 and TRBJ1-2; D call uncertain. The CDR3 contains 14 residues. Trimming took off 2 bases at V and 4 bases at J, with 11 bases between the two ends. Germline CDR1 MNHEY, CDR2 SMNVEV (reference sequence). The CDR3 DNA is TGTGCCAGCAGTTTAAGCACTTCCGGCTATGGCTACACCTTC. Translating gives CASSLSTSGYGYTF.

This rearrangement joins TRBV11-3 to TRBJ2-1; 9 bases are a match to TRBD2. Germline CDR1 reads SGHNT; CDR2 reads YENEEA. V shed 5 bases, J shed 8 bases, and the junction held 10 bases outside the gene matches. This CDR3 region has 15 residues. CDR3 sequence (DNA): TGTGCCAGCAGCCGACGGGCGGGAGGGAGGTATGAGCAGTTCTTC. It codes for CASSRRAGGRYEQFF.

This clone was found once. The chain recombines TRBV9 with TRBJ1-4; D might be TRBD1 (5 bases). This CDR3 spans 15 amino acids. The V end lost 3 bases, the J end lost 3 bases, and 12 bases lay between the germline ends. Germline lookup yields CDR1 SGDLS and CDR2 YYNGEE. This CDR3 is CASSAQTAPNEKLFF. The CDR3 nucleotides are TGTGCCAGCAGCGCCCAGACAGCGCCTAATGAAAAACTGTTTTTT.

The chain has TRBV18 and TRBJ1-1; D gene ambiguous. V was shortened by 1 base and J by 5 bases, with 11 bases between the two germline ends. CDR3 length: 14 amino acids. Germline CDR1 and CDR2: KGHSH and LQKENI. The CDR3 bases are TGTGCCAGCTCACCACAACCGGTTGAAACTGAAGCTTTCTTT. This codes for CASSPQPVETEAFF.

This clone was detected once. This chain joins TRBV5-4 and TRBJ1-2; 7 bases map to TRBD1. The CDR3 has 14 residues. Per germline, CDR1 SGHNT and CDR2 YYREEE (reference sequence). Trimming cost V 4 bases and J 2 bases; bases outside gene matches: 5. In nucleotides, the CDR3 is TGTGCCAGCAGCATGACAGGGCGGAACTATGGCTACACCTTC. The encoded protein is CASSMTGRNYGYTF.

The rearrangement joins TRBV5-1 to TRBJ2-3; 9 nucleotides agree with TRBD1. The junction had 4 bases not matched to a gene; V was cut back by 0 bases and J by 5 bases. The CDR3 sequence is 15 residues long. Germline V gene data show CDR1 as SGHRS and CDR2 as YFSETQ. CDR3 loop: CASSLEQGAVDTQYF. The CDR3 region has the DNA TGCGCCAGCAGCTTGGAACAGGGGGCGGTAGATACGCAGTATTTT.

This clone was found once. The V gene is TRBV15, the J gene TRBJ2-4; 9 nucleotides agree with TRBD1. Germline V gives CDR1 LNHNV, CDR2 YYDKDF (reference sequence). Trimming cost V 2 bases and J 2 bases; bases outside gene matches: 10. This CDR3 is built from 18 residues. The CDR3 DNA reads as TGTGCCACCAGCAGACCGGGACAGGGTCCTATTTCCAAAAACATTCAGTACTTC. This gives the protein CATSRPGQGPISKNIQYF.

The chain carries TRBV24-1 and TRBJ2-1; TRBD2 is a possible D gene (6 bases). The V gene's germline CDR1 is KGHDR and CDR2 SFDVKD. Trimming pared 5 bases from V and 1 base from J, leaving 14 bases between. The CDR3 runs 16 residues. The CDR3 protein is CATSVTGRGSYNEQFF. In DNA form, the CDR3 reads TGTGCCACCAGTGTTACCGGGCGGGGTTCCTACAATGAGCAGTTCTTC.

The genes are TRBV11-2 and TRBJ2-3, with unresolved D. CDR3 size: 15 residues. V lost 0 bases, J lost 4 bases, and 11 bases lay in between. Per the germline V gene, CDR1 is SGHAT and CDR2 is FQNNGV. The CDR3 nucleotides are TGTGCCAGCAGCTTAGATTTTCATGCAGCAGATACGCAGTATTTT. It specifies CASSLDFHAADTQYF.

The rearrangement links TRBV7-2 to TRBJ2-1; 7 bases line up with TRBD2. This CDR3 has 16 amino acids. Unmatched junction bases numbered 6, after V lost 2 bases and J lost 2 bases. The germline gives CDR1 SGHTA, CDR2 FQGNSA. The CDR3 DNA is TGTGCCAGCAGCTTACCGTGGGGGGGGGCCTACAATGAGCAGTTCTTC. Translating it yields CASSLPWGGAYNEQFF.

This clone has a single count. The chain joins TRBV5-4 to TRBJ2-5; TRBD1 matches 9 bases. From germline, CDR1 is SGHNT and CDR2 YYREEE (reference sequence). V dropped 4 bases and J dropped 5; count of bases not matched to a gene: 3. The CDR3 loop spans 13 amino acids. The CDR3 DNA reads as TGTGCCAGCAGCCCGGGGACAGGGGAGACCCAGTACTTC. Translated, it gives CASSPGTGETQYF.

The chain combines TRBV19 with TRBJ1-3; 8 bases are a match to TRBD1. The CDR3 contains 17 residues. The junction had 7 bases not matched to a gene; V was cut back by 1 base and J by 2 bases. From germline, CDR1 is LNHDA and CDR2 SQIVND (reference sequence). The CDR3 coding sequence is TGTGCCAGTAGTATAGCGGGCGACAGGGGAGCTGGAAACACCATATATTTT. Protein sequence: CASSIAGDRGAGNTIYF. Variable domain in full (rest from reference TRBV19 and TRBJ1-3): DGGITQSPKYLFRKEGQNVTLSCEQNLNHDAMYWYRQDPGQGLRLIYYSQIVNDFQKGDIAEGYSVSREKKESFPLTVTSAQKNPTAFYLCASSIAGDRGAGNTIYFGEGSWLTVV.

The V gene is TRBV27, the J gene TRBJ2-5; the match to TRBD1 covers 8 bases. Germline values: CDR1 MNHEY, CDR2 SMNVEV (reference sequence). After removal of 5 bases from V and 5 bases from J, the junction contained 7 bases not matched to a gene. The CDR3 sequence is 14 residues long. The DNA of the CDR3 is TGTGCCAGCAGTCCGCAGGGGGCGGGGGAGACCCAGTACTTC. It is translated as CASSPQGAGETQYF.